The 21 T cell receptor beta chains presented below share a single source sample, sequenced in a study of cytomegalovirus exposure and HLA in healthy donors. The PCR employed 60 Vbeta primers together with 13 Jbeta primers. Only in-frame clones appear in the TCRdb table, and some are missing; sequencing was by immunoSEQ multiplex PCR. Altogether around 220,000 clones are present, over 60% being singletons, with the ten largest covering around 1.8%. Sequenced: PBMCs. The receptor set was obtained from a man aged 18 to 29 in good health and CMV-seronegative.

This chain joins TRBV6-4 and TRBJ1-1, with D tentatively TRBD1 (6 bases). The CDR3 covers 14 residues. Germline V gene data show CDR1 as MRHNA and CDR2 as SNTAGT. Trimming pared 5 bases from V and 5 bases from J, leaving 15 bases between. The CDR3 DNA reads TGTGCCAGCAGTTATTCGGGGGGCCGAACTGAAGCTTTCTTT. Translation: CASSYSGGRTEAFF.

The chain combines TRBV5-5 with TRBJ2-1, with unresolved D. The CDR3 is made up of 16 amino acids. Germline-derived CDR1 and CDR2 are SGHKS and YYEKEE (reference sequence). The V and J ends lost 0 bases and 0 bases respectively, with 10 bases between them. CDR3 in DNA: TGTGCCAGCAGCTTGGCCGCCGGTCCCTCCTACAATGAGCAGTTCTTC. Its protein product is CASSLAAGPSYNEQFF. The full variable domain, in which reference TRBV5-5 and TRBJ2-1 provide the parts outside the CDR3, is DAGVTQSPTHLIKTRGQQVTLRCSPISGHKSVSWYQQVLGQGPQFIFQYYEKEERGRGNFPDRFSARQFPNYSSELNVNALLLGDSALYLCASSLAAGPSYNEQFFGPGTRLTVL.

J is TRBJ2-7 and V is TRBV7-3; 7 bases fit TRBD2. V shed 1 base and J 5 bases; nucleotides not matched to a gene: 11. This CDR3 has 16 residues. CDR1 and CDR2 (germline): SGHTA, FQGTGA. The CDR3 nucleotides read TGTGCCAGCAGCTTAAGTCGCGGACTAGGATCGGACGAGCAGTACTTC. Protein product: CASSLSRGLGSDEQYF.

V is TRBV5-4 and J is TRBJ1-1; a possible D gene is TRBD1 (6 bases). Trimming removed 4 bases from V and 4 bases from J, with 11 bases in between. Germline-derived CDR1 and CDR2 are SGHNT and YYREEE (reference sequence). The CDR3 loop spans 13 amino acids. The DNA of the CDR3 is TGTGCCAGCAGCCCAAACAGGGTCACTGAAGCTTTCTTT. Translated: CASSPNRVTEAFF.

This sequence joins TRBV2 and TRBJ2-3, with D perhaps TRBD1 (5 bases). V gave up 4 bases and J gave up 0 bases, with 14 bases separating them. This CDR3 spans 16 amino acids. Germline CDR1 reads SNHLY; CDR2 reads FYNNEI. CDR3 sequence: CASSVADIFSTDTQYF. The CDR3, as DNA: TGTGCCAGCAGTGTTGCGGACATTTTTAGCACAGATACGCAGTATTTT. The complete variable domain, with remaining parts taken from reference TRBV2 and TRBJ2-3, reads EPEVTQTPSHQVTQMGQEVILRCVPISNHLYFYWYRQILGQKVEFLVSFYNNEISEKSEIFDDQFSVERPDGSNFTLKIRSTKLEDSAMYFCASSVADIFSTDTQYFGPGTRLTVL.

This clone was detected only once. The V call is TRBV6-5, the J call TRBJ2-1; 12 bases are shared with TRBD1. J lost 8 bases, V lost 6 bases, and 5 bases had no gene match. This CDR3 has 14 residues. Germline loops: CDR1 MNHEY, CDR2 SVGAGI. CDR3 nucleotides: TGTGCCAGCAGCCGGGACAGGGGGCTCTATGAGCAGTTCTTC. This translates into CASSRDRGLYEQFF.

This chain joins TRBV7-2 and TRBJ1-1, with D perhaps matching TRBD1 (6 bases). CDR1 is SGHTA and CDR2 is FQGNSA in the germline V gene. Trimming shortened V by 5 bases and J by 1 base, and 11 bases separated the two germline ends. The CDR3 is 14 amino acids. The DNA of the CDR3 is TGTGCCAGCAGCACCGACAGGACGAACACTGAAGCTTTCTTT. The encoded protein is CASSTDRTNTEAFF.

V and J are TRBV7-2 and TRBJ1-5; D not resolved. Per the germline V gene, CDR1 is SGHTA and CDR2 is FQGNSA. The CDR3 contains 13 residues. V was cut by 6 bases and J by 7 bases, with 13 bases left in between. The CDR3 DNA sequence: TGTGCCAGCAGTTTAAACGCGGGGCAGCCCCAGCATTTT. Its translation is CASSLNAGQPQHF.

CDR3 sequence reads: CASSTKREDEQFF. The DNA of the CDR3 is TGTGCCAGCAGCACCAAACGGGAAGATGAGCAGTTCTTC. The V call is TRBV5-4, the J call TRBJ2-1, with D possibly being TRBD2 (5 bases). CDR3 length: 13 amino acids. Per germline, CDR1 SGHNT and CDR2 YYREEE (reference sequence). Trimming removed 4 bases at V and 8 bases at J, with 13 bases between.

This clone was counted a single time. This chain joins TRBV30 and TRBJ2-4; a weak D match, TRBD1 (6 bases). Germline V lookup: CDR1 GTSNPN, CDR2 SVGIG (reference sequence). CDR3 length: 16 amino acids. Between the trimmed V and J ends, which lost 1 base and 3 bases, there was a span of 16 bases. The CDR3 is CAWSDTARGGKNIQYF. The CDR3 DNA follows: TGTGCCTGGAGTGATACAGCGAGAGGGGGCAAAAACATTCAGTACTTC.

The gene calls are TRBV9 and TRBJ2-1, with 8 bases identical to TRBD2. This CDR3 is 15 amino acids long. Germline V gives CDR1 SGDLS, CDR2 YYNGEE. The junction had 6 bases not matched to a gene; V was cut back by 1 base and J by 6 bases. CDR3 in DNA: TGTGCCAGCAGCGTAAGCCTAGCGGGCGTCAATGAGCAGTTCTTC. Protein product: CASSVSLAGVNEQFF.

This chain joins TRBV20-1 and TRBJ2-3; D possibly corresponds to TRBD2 (5 bases). Germline V gives CDR1 DFQATT, CDR2 SNEGSKA (reference sequence). V was shortened by 6 bases and J by 7 bases, with 11 bases between the two germline ends. CDR3 length equals 11 residues. CDR3 bases: TGCAGTGCGAAGACGGGGAATACGCAGTATTTT. Translated: CSAKTGNTQYF.

The J gene is TRBJ2-6, the V gene TRBV11-2; no definite D call. V lost 2 bases to trimming and J lost 2 bases, with 13 bases between them. Germline CDR1 SGHAT, CDR2 FQNNGV. The CDR3 consists of 17 residues. The CDR3 region is CASSLNPGSPGANVLTF. Written as DNA, the CDR3 is TGTGCCAGCAGCTTAAACCCAGGATCCCCTGGGGCCAACGTCCTGACTTTC. Variable domain in full (rest from reference TRBV11-2 and TRBJ2-6): EAGVAQSPRYKIIEKRQSVAFWCNPISGHATLYWYQQILGQGPKLLIQFQNNGVVDDSQLPKDRFSAERLKGVDSTLKIQPAKLEDSAVYLCASSLNPGSPGANVLTFGAGSRLTVL.

This sequence joins TRBV7-9 and TRBJ2-2, with D unresolved. Per the germline V gene, CDR1 is SEHNR and CDR2 is FQNEAQ (reference sequence). Trimming took 2 bases from V and 4 from J, leaving 5 bases between them. The CDR3 loop spans 13 amino acids. The CDR3 region is CASSLSLTGELFF. The CDR3 nucleotides read TGTGCCAGCAGCTTATCTCTCACCGGGGAGCTGTTTTTT.

This clone came up once. The rearrangement links TRBV7-2 to TRBJ1-6, with TRBD1 matching over 8 bases. Trimming removed 5 bases from V and 14 bases from J; junction bases left unmatched: 11. CDR3 length equals 14 residues. CDR1 and CDR2 (germline): SGHTA, FQGNSA. The CDR3 region is CASSPQGQDRALHF. The CDR3 DNA is TGTGCCAGCAGCCCGCAGGGACAGGACAGGGCCCTCCACTTT.

The V gene is TRBV27, the J gene TRBJ2-2; a possible D gene is TRBD2 (7 bases). CDR3 length equals 16 residues. Trimming stripped 2 bases from V and 2 bases from J, with 12 bases between. Germline V gives CDR1 MNHEY, CDR2 SMNVEV (reference sequence). In nucleotides, the CDR3 is TGTGCCAGCAGTTTAGGGGGGGGGCTCAACACCGGGGAGCTGTTTTTT. This encodes CASSLGGGLNTGELFF.

V is TRBV30 and J is TRBJ2-1; D gene uncertain. The V and J ends lost 6 bases and 4 bases respectively, with 13 bases between them. CDR3 length equals 13 residues. Germline V gives CDR1 GTSNPN, CDR2 SVGIG (reference sequence). CDR3 sequence: CACTLGVYNEQFF. The CDR3 region has the DNA TGTGCCTGTACCCTAGGAGTTTACAATGAGCAGTTCTTC. Together with reference TRBV30 and TRBJ2-1, the CDR3 gives the full variable domain: SQTIHQWPATLVQPVGSPLSLECTVEGTSNPNLYWYRQAAGRGLQLLFYSVGIGQISSEVPQNLSASRPQDRQFILSSKKLLLSDSGFYLCACTLGVYNEQFFGPGTRLTVL.

The V gene is TRBV15, the J gene TRBJ1-1; 9 bases match TRBD1. Looked up from germline, CDR1 is LNHNV and CDR2 is YYDKDF (reference sequence). The J segment lost 3 bases and the V segment lost 4 bases, leaving 6 bases of the junction unmatched. This CDR3 is built from 15 residues. The CDR3 protein is CATSTGTGWDTEAFF. CDR3 DNA: TGTGCCACCAGCACCGGGACAGGGTGGGACACTGAAGCTTTCTTT.

This rearrangement joins TRBV5-6 to TRBJ2-7; TRBD1 matches 10 bases. CDR3 size: 13 residues. V lost 5 bases to trimming and J lost 7 bases; unmatched junction nucleotides: 6. The germline gives CDR1 SGHDT, CDR2 YYEEEE. The CDR3 spells CASSTTGGEEQYF. DNA for the CDR3: TGTGCCAGCAGTACGACAGGGGGCGAAGAGCAGTACTTC.

V usage is TRBV4-3 and J usage is TRBJ2-3; TRBD2 aligns across 7 bases. V shed 2 bases and J 2 bases; nucleotides not matched to a gene: 7. Germline lookup yields CDR1 LGHNA and CDR2 YSLEER. This CDR3 region has 16 residues. CDR3 amino acids: CASSQTLAGYTDTQYF. The CDR3 coding sequence is TGCGCCAGCAGCCAAACCTTAGCGGGCTACACAGATACGCAGTATTTT.

The CDR3 region has the DNA TGTGCCAGCTCACCCTCCGGGACTAGTTGGGGCGCCGGGGAGCTGTTTTTT. Translation gives CASSPSGTSWGAGELFF. The chain employs TRBV18 and TRBJ2-2; 8 bases map to TRBD2. The ends lost 3 bases at V and 6 bases at J; junction bases unmatched: 12. The germline gives CDR1 KGHSH, CDR2 LQKENI. The CDR3 has 17 residues. Together with reference TRBV18 and TRBJ2-2, the CDR3 gives the full variable domain: NAGVMQNPRHLVRRRGQEARLRCSPMKGHSHVYWYRQLPEEGLKFMVYLQKENIIDESGMPKERFSAEFPKEGPSILRIQQVVRGDSAAYFCASSPSGTSWGAGELFFGEGSRLTVL.